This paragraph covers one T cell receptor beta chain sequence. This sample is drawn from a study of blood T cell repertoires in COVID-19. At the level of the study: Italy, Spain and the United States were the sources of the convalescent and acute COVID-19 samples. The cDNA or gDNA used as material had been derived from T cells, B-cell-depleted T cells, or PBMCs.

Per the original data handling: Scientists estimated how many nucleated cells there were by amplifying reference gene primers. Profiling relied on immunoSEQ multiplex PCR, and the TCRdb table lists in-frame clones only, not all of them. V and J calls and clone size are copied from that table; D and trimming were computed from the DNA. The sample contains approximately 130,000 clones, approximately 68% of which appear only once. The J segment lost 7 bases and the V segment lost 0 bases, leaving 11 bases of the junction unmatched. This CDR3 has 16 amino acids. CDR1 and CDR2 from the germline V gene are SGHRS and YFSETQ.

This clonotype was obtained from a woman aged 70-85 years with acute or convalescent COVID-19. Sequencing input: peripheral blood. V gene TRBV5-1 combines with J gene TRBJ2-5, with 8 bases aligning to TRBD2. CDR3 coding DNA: TGCGCCAGCAGCTTGGTCGCGGCGGGGGGCGGAGGGACCCAGTACTTC. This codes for CASSLVAAGGGGTQYF.